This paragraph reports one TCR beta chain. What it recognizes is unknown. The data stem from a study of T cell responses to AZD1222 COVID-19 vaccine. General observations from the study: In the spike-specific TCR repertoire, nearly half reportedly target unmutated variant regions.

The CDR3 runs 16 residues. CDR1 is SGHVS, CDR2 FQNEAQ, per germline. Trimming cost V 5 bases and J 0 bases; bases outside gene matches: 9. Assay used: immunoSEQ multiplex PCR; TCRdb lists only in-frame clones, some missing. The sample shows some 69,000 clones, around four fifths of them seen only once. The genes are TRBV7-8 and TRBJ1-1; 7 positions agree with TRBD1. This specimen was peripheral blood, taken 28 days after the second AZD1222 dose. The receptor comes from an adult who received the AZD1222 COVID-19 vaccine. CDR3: CASSHLNRGMNTEAFF. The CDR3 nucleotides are TGTGCCAGCAGCCATCTTAACAGGGGAATGAACACTGAAGCTTTCTTT.